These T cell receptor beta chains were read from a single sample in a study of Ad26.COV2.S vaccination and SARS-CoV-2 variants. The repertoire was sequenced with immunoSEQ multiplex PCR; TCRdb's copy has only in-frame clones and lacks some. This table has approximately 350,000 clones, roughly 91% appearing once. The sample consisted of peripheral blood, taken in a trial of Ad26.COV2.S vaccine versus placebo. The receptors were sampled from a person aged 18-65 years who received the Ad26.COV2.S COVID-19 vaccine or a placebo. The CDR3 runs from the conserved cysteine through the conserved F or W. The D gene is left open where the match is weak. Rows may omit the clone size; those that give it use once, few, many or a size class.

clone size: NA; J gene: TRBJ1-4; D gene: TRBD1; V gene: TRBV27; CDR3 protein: CASSFGNRWTGKEKLFF; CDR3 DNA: TGTGCCAGCAGTTTTGGTAATAGGTGGACAGGGAAAGAAAAACTGTTTTTT
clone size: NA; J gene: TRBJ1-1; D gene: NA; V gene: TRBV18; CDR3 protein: CASSPGMVDTEAFF; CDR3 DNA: TGTGCCAGCTCACCAGGGATGGTGGACACTGAAGCTTTCTTT
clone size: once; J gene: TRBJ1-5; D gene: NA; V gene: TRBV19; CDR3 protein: CASDTLRSNQPQHF; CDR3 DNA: TGTGCCAGTGATACTCTTAGGAGCAATCAGCCCCAGCATTTT
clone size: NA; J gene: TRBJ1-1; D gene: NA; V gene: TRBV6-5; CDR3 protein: CASGVNTEAFF; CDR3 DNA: TGTGCCAGCGGGGTGAACACTGAAGCTTTCTTT
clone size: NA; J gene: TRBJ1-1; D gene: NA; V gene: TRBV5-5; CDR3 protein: CASSTDSGNTEAFF; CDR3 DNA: TGTGCCAGCAGCACGGACAGTGGGAACACTGAAGCTTTCTTT
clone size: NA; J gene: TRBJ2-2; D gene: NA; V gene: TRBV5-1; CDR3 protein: CASSLGSTGELFF; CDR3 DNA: TGCGCCAGCAGCTTAGGCAGCACCGGGGAGCTGTTTTTT
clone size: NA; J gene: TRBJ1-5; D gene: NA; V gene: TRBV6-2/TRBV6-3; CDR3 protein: CASSPAGPSNQPQHF; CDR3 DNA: TGTGCCAGCAGCCCCGCGGGTCCTAGCAATCAGCCCCAGCATTTT
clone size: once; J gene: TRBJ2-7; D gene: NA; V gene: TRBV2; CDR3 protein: CASMVGGPYEQYF; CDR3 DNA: TGTGCCAGCATGGTTGGGGGCCCCTACGAGCAGTACTTC
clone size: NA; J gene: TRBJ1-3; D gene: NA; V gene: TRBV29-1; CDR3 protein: CSVRDSRDTIYF; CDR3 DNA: TGCAGCGTTCGTGACTCGAGAGACACCATATATTTT
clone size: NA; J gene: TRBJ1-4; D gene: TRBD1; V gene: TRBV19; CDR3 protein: CASSISGQGRNEKLFF; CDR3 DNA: TGTGCCAGTAGTATATCTGGACAGGGACGAAATGAAAAACTGTTTTTT
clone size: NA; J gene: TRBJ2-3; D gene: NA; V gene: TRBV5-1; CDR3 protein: CASSLGGGRADTQYF; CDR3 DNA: TGCGCCAGCAGCTTGGGAGGGGGGCGTGCAGATACGCAGTATTTT
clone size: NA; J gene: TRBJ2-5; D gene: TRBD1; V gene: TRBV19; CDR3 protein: CASSMGQGSGQETQYF; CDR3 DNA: TGTGCCAGTAGTATGGGACAGGGGTCGGGACAAGAGACCCAGTACTTC
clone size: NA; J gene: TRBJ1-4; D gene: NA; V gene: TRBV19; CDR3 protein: CASSIRGGANEKLFF; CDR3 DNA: TGTGCCAGTAGTATAAGAGGGGGAGCTAATGAAAAACTGTTTTTT
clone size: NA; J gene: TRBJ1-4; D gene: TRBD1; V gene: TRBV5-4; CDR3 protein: CASSSQGATNEKLFF; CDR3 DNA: TGTGCCAGCAGCTCTCAGGGGGCAACTAATGAAAAACTGTTTTTT
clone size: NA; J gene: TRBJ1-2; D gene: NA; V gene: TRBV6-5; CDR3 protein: CASSSQTVPYGYTF; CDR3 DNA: TGTGCCAGCAGTTCCCAGACAGTGCCCTATGGCTACACCTTC
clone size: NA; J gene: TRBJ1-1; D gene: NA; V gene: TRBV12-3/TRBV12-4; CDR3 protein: CASSFTLNTEAFF; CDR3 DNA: TGTGCCAGCAGTTTTACGCTGAACACTGAAGCTTTCTTT
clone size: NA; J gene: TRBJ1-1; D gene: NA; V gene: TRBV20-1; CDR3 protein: CTLGGYTEAFF; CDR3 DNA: TGCACCCTCGGGGGGTACACTGAAGCTTTCTTT
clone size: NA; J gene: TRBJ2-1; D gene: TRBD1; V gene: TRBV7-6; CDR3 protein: CASSLGVTGGYEQFF; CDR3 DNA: TGTGCCAGCAGCTTAGGTGTGACAGGGGGCTATGAGCAGTTCTTC
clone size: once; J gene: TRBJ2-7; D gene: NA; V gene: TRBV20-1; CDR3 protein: CSARRGYEQYF; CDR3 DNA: TGCAGTGCTCGCCGGGGTTACGAGCAGTACTTC
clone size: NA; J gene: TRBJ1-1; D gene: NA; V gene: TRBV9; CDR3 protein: CASSVGETEAFF; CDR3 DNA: TGTGCCAGCAGCGTCGGGGAAACTGAAGCTTTCTTT
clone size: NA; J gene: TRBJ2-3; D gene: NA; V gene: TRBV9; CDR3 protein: CASSGGYYTDTQYF; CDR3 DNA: TGTGCCAGCAGCGGCGGCTATTACACAGATACGCAGTATTTT
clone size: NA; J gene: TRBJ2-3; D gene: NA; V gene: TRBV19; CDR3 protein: CASSISSGTQISTDTQYF; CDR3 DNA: TGTGCCAGTAGTATAAGTTCCGGGACACAAATTAGCACAGATACGCAGTATTTT
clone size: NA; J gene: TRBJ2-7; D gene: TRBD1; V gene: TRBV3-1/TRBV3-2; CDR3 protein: CASSLTNTGQGFPYEQYF; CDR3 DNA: TGTGCCAGCAGCCTAACCAACACGGGACAGGGGTTTCCCTACGAGCAGTACTTC
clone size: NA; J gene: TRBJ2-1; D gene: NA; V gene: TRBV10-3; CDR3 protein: CAITDSTPNNEQFF; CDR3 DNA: TGTGCCATCACAGACAGTACTCCTAACAATGAGCAGTTCTTC
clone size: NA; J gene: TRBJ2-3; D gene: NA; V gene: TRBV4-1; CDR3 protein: CASSRNSQGKSTDTQYF; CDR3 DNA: TGCGCCAGCAGCCGAAATAGTCAGGGGAAAAGCACAGATACGCAGTATTTT
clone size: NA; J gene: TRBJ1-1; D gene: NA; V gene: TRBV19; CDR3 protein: CASRAVNTEAFF; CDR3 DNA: TGTGCCAGTAGGGCTGTCAACACTGAAGCTTTCTTT
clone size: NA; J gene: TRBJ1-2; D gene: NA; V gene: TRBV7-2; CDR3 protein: CASSLEGGRTYGYTF; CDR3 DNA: TGTGCCAGCAGCTTAGAGGGGGGGCGAACCTATGGCTACACCTTC
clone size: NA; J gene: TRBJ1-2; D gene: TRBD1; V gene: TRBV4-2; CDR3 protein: CASSQRLGQPHSNYGYTF; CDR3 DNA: TGTGCCAGCAGCCAACGTCTGGGACAGCCCCATTCTAACTATGGCTACACCTTC
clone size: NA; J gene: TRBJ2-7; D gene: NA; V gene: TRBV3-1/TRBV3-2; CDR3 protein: CASSRSETYEQYF; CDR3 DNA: TGTGCCAGCAGCCGTTCAGAAACCTACGAGCAGTACTTC
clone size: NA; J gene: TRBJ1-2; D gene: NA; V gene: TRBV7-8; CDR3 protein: CASSLGSGTTF; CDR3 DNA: TGTGCCAGCAGCTTAGGGTCAGGGACCACCTTC
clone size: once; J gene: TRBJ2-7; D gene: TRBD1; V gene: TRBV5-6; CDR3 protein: CASRPRDRNSYEQYF; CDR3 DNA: TGTGCCAGCAGGCCCCGGGACAGGAACTCCTACGAGCAGTACTTC
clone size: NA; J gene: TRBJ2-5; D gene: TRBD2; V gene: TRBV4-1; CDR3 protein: CASSPGGYGETQYF; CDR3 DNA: TGCGCCAGCAGCCCCGGGGGGTATGGGGAGACCCAGTACTTC
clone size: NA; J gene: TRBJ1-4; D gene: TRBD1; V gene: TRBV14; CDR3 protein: CASSVTGTGFEKLFF; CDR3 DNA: TGTGCCAGCAGTGTGACCGGGACAGGGTTTGAAAAACTGTTTTTT
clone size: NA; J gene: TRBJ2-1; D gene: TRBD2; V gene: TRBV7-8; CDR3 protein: CASVSRASGVNNEQFF; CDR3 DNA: TGTGCCAGCGTAAGTAGGGCTAGCGGAGTTAACAATGAGCAGTTCTTC
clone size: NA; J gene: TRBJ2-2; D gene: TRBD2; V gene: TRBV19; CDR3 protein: CATRGTSGNANTGELFF; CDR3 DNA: TGTGCCACCCGAGGGACTAGCGGAAATGCGAACACCGGGGAGCTGTTTTTT
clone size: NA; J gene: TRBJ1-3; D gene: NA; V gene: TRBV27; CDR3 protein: CASSSLDRGGYGNTIYF; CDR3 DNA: TGTGCCAGCAGTTCCTTAGACAGAGGCGGCTATGGAAACACCATATATTTT
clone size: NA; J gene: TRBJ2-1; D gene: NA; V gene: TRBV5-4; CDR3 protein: CASSGGNYNEQFF; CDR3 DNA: TGTGCCAGCAGCGGGGGGAACTACAATGAGCAGTTCTTC
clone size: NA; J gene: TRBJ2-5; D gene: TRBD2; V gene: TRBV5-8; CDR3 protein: CASSPRGGGETQYF; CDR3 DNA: TGTGCCAGCAGCCCCCGAGGCGGGGGAGAGACCCAGTACTTC
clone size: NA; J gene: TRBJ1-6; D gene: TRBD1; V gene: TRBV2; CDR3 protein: CASREIPGTGPPLHF; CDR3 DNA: TGTGCCAGCAGGGAAATCCCCGGGACAGGGCCACCCCTCCACTTT
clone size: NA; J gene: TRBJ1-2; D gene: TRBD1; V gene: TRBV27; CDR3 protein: CASSLPNFRDSGILYPNYGYTF; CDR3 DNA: TGTGCCAGCAGCTTACCCAATTTCCGGGACAGCGGTATTCTTTATCCTAACTATGGCTACACCTTC
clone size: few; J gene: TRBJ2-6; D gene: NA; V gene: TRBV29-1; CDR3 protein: CSVLFSGANVLTF; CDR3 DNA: TGCAGCGTTCTGTTCTCTGGGGCCAACGTCCTGACTTTC
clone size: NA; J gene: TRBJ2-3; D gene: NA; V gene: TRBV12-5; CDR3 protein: CASGLLGWNTQYF; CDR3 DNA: TGTGCTAGTGGTTTGTTAGGTTGGAATACGCAGTATTTT
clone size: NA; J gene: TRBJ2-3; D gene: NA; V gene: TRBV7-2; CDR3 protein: CASSFTGTDTQYF; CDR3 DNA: TGTGCCAGCAGCTTTACTGGCACAGATACGCAGTATTTT
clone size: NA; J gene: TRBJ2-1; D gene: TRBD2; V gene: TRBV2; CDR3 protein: CASIKGSGGARNEQFF; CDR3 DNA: TGTGCCAGCATCAAAGGTAGCGGGGGGGCCCGGAATGAGCAGTTCTTC
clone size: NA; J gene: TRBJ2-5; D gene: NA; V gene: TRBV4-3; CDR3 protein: CASSQRLVRETQYF; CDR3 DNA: TGCGCCAGCAGCCAACGACTAGTTCGTGAGACCCAGTACTTC
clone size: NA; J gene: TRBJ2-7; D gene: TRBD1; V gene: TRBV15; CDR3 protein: CATRDRFYEQYF; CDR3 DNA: TGTGCCACTCGGGACAGGTTCTACGAGCAGTACTTC
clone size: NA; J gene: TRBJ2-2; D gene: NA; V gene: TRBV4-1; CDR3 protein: CASSQTFGAGELFF; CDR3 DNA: NA
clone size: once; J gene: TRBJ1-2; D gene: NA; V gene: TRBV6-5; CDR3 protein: CASRQVVFYGYTF; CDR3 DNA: TGTGCCAGCAGGCAGGTTGTTTTCTATGGCTACACCTTC
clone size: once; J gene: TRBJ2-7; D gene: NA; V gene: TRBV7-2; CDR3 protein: CASSLGSAYEQYF; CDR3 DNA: TGTGCCAGCAGCTTAGGCTCCGCCTACGAGCAGTACTTC
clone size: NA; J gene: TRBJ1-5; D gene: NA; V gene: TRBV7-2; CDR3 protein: CASSGDPGDQPQHF; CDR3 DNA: TGTGCCAGCAGCGGCGACCCAGGGGATCAGCCCCAGCATTTT
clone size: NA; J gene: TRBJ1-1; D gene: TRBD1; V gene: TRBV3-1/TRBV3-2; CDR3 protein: CASSQGPGQGNTEAFF; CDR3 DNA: TGTGCCAGCAGCCAAGGTCCGGGACAGGGGAACACTGAAGCTTTCTTT
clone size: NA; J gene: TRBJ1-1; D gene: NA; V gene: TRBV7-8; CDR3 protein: CASSWTRSDTEAFF; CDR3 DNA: TGTGCCAGCAGCTGGACGCGCAGCGACACTGAAGCTTTCTTT
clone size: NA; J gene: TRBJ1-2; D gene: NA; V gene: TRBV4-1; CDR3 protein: CASSHVGDYYGYTF; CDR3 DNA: TGCGCCAGCAGCCATGTCGGAGATTACTATGGCTACACCTTC
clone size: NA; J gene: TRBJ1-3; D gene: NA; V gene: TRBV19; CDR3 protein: CASKRGFAGSGNTIYF; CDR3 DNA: TGTGCCAGTAAGAGAGGATTCGCGGGCTCTGGAAACACCATATATTTT